This TCR beta chain is drawn from a study of spatial heterogeneity in lung cancer. The time point was: sample taken at primary tumor resection. Whole RNA obtained from tumor, nontumor lung or frozen PBMC underwent sequencing without sorting. Every TCR cDNA molecule bore a unique molecular identifier. One entry per CDR3 protein results from TCRdb running MiXCR on the 5' RACE reads. Of roughly 48,000 distinct CDR3 sequences listed, approximately 5.3% are singletons. V lost 6 bases to trimming and J lost 3 bases, with 11 bases between them. The V gene's germline CDR1 is SNHLY and CDR2 FYNNEI. The CDR3 runs to 14 residues. This clonotype has at least ten counts.

This sequence joins TRBV2 and TRBJ1-4; no firm D call. The sequences come from PBMCs, collected at surgery. This TCR derives from a male donor with early-stage non-small cell lung cancer. The CDR3 is CASRWGRSNEKLFF. In DNA, the CDR3 is TGTGCCAGCAGATGGGGAAGGTCTAATGAAAAACTGTTTTTT.